Shown below are 21 T cell receptor beta chains from a single sample sequenced in a study of blood T cell repertoires in COVID-19. Profiled with immunoSEQ multiplex PCR; TCRdb holds only in-frame clones, not every one. The sample has roughly 280,000 clones; around 90% are singletons. Sequencing used peripheral blood. Receptors originate from a woman between 45 and 65 years old who had recovered from COVID-19.

The chain couples TRBV15 to TRBJ2-5, with D maybe TRBD2 (6 bases). The CDR3 is made up of 13 amino acids. Trimming stripped 1 base from V and 5 bases from J, with 8 bases between. Germline CDR1 and CDR2: LNHNV and YYDKDF (reference sequence). The CDR3: CATSRGGGETQYF. The CDR3 DNA is TGTGCCACCAGCAGAGGGGGAGGTGAGACCCAGTACTTC.

CDR3 in amino acids: CASSQASSWSEKDDTQYF. CDR3 in DNA: TGTGCCAGCAGCCAAGCCTCATCATGGAGCGAGAAGGATGATACGCAGTATTTT. This chain connects TRBV3-1 (or the pseudogene TRBV3-2) to TRBJ2-3; D is unresolved. The CDR3 loop spans 18 amino acids. In germline, CDR1 is LGHDT, CDR2 YNNKEL (reference sequence). Trimming took off 1 base at V and 6 bases at J, with 23 bases between the two ends.

The CDR3 DNA sequence: TGTGCCAGCAGCTCTTCCGAGAAACTGTTTTTT. Residues: CASSSSEKLFF. The chain combines TRBV9 with TRBJ1-4; D gene unclear. Germline V gene data show CDR1 as SGDLS and CDR2 as YYNGEE. The CDR3 totals 11 residues. Trimming took off 4 bases at V and 11 bases at J, with 9 bases between the two ends.

The CDR3, as DNA: TGTGCCAGCAGCTCCACGGGACAGGGAGCTGGAAACACCATATATTTT. This translates into CASSSTGQGAGNTIYF. This chain joins TRBV5-6 and TRBJ1-3, with 9 bases identical to TRBD1. The germline V gene has CDR1 SGHDT and CDR2 YYEEEE. The length of the CDR3 is 16 residues. The ends lost 3 bases at V and 2 bases at J; junction bases unmatched: 6.

This clone appeared once. Here the CDR3 DNA reads TGTGCCAGCTCACCACCCCGCAGGGGGCGCTTCCACGAGCAGTACTTC. This translates into CASSPPRRGRFHEQYF. The chain is built from TRBV18 and TRBJ2-7, with 8 bases lining up with TRBD1. Losses at the gene ends were 0 bases for V and 5 bases for J; bases not matched to a gene: 9. The germline V gene has CDR1 KGHSH and CDR2 LQKENI. CDR3 length: 16 amino acids.

V is TRBV7-2 and J is TRBJ2-1; 13 positions agree with TRBD2. Per the germline V gene, CDR1 is SGHTA and CDR2 is FQGNSA. The trim removed 5 bases at V and 5 bases at J, leaving 6 bases unmatched. This CDR3 has 16 residues. The CDR3 region has the DNA TGTGCCAGCAGCCTCCGCGGACTAGCGGGGGACAATGAGCAGTTCTTC. Encoded protein: CASSLRGLAGDNEQFF. The full variable domain, rest sourced from reference TRBV7-2 and TRBJ2-1, is GAGVSQSPSNKVTEKGKDVELRCDPISGHTALYWYRQSLGQGLEFLIYFQGNSAPDKSGLPSDRFSAERTGGSVSTLTIQRTQQEDSAVYLCASSLRGLAGDNEQFFGPGTRLTVL.

The gene calls are TRBV28 and TRBJ2-6, with 13 bases that match TRBD2. The CDR3 extends over 19 amino acids. V lost 7 bases and J lost 2; bases outside the gene matches: 11. CDR1 and CDR2 from the germline V gene are MDHEN and SYDVKM. The CDR3 region is CASNVRGLAGVPGANVLTF. The CDR3 DNA reads TGTGCCAGCAACGTTCGTGGACTAGCGGGAGTCCCTGGGGCCAACGTCCTGACTTTC.

This chain links TRBV9 with TRBJ1-1; D possibly corresponds to TRBD1 (6 bases). Trimming pared 3 bases from V and 4 bases from J, leaving 10 bases between. The CDR3 has 13 residues. Per the germline V gene, CDR1 is SGDLS and CDR2 is YYNGEE. The CDR3 coding sequence is TGTGCCAGCAGCGGAGGGGGAGTCACTGAAGCTTTCTTT. As protein: CASSGGGVTEAFF.

The rearrangement links TRBV6-5 to TRBJ1-5; D possibly corresponds to TRBD1 (5 bases). CDR1 is MNHEY and CDR2 is SVGAGI in the germline V gene. Trimming removed 7 bases from V and 3 bases from J, with 10 bases in between. The CDR3 runs to 13 residues. CDR3 nucleotide sequence: TGTGCCAGCAAAAGGGGCCCCAATCAGCCCCAGCATTTT. Amino acid sequence: CASKRGPNQPQHF.

This chain uses TRBV7-2 with TRBJ2-3, with 9 positions matching TRBD2. The V segment lost 11 bases and the J segment 4 bases; nucleotides outside the gene matches: 10. The V gene's germline CDR1 is SGHTA and CDR2 FQGNSA. CDR3 size: 14 residues. The CDR3 DNA reads TGTGCCTCCAGGGCTAGCGGGAATCCAGATACGCAGTATTTT. Residues: CASRASGNPDTQYF.

This clone was counted between two and nine times. This chain connects TRBV6-2 or TRBV6-3 to TRBJ1-4; perhaps TRBD1 as D (6 bases). Germline CDR1 reads MNHEY; CDR2 reads SVGEGT. The CDR3 extends over 15 amino acids. The V end lost 2 bases, the J end lost 5 bases, and 12 bases lay between the germline ends. The CDR3 DNA sequence: TGTGCCAGCAGTTACGAGGGGGATCAAAATGAAAAACTGTTTTTT. As protein: CASSYEGDQNEKLFF.

The rearrangement joins TRBV7-3 to TRBJ1-2; D possibly corresponds to TRBD1 (5 bases). The V and J ends lost 2 bases and 4 bases respectively, with 11 bases between them. The germline gives CDR1 SGHTA, CDR2 FQGTGA. The CDR3 covers 14 residues. The CDR3 nucleotides read TGTGCCAGCAGCTTAGGTCCCAGGGCCTATGGCTACACCTTC. It codes for CASSLGPRAYGYTF.

This sequence joins TRBV9 and TRBJ1-6; no reliable D call. Looked up from germline, CDR1 is SGDLS and CDR2 is YYNGEE. Trimming pared 1 base from V and 8 bases from J, leaving 10 bases between. CDR3 length: 14 residues. CDR3 nucleotide sequence: TGTGCCAGCAGCGTATTAGTAGAGGATTCACCCCTCCACTTT. It is translated as CASSVLVEDSPLHF.

The chain carries TRBV5-5 and TRBJ1-5; 7 bases map to TRBD1. From germline, CDR1 is SGHKS and CDR2 YYEKEE (reference sequence). CDR3 length equals 16 residues. Unmatched junction bases numbered 5, after V lost 2 bases and J lost 0 bases. CDR3 region: CASSLTGVHSNQPQHF. The CDR3 DNA reads TGTGCCAGCAGCTTAACAGGGGTCCATAGCAATCAGCCCCAGCATTTT.

The chain couples TRBV9 to TRBJ1-1; D might be TRBD1 (5 bases). This CDR3 contains 14 residues. Per germline, CDR1 SGDLS and CDR2 YYNGEE. Trimming removed 5 bases from V and 4 bases from J, with 15 bases in between. In DNA, the CDR3 is TGTGCCAGCAGTCTAGGGGTTTTCGGCACTGAAGCTTTCTTT. It encodes CASSLGVFGTEAFF.

This chain links TRBV6-5 with TRBJ2-5, with a tentative D call TRBD2 (5 bases). Per the germline V gene, CDR1 is MNHEY and CDR2 is SVGAGI. The CDR3 sequence is 13 residues long. V was cut by 7 bases and J by 7 bases, with 16 bases left in between. For the CDR3, the DNA is TGTGCCAGCACGGGGAGTAGCTCGGCGACCCAGTACTTC. Translating gives CASTGSSSATQYF.

The chain combines TRBV7-2 with TRBJ2-4; D is possibly TRBD1 (5 bases). This CDR3 contains 16 residues. Looked up from germline, CDR1 is SGHTA and CDR2 is FQGNSA. V was clipped by 2 bases and J by 0 bases, with 11 bases between them. The CDR3 DNA follows: TGTGCCAGCAGCTTAAATCCAGGGTTAGCCAAAAACATTCAGTACTTC. It is translated as CASSLNPGLAKNIQYF.

The chain has TRBV7-8 and TRBJ1-1; TRBD1 agrees at 7 bases. The germline V gene has CDR1 SGHVS and CDR2 FQNEAQ. This CDR3 spans 15 amino acids. Losses at the gene ends were 3 bases for V and 1 base for J; bases not matched to a gene: 5. The CDR3 reads CASSFFRDRNTEAFF. CDR3 DNA sequence: TGTGCCAGCAGCTTTTTCCGGGACAGGAACACTGAAGCTTTCTTT.

The chain uses TRBV18 and TRBJ2-7; 9 bases align to TRBD1. There are 15 residues in the CDR3. Germline trimming cut 3 bases from V and 3 bases from J; bases unmatched to any gene: 6. The germline V gene has CDR1 KGHSH and CDR2 LQKENI. CDR3 sequence: CASSPRGDRVYEQYF. The CDR3, as DNA: TGTGCCAGCTCACCTCGTGGGGACAGGGTCTACGAGCAGTACTTC.

The J gene is TRBJ1-2, the V gene TRBV28; 8 positions match TRBD1. Germline V gene lookup returns CDR1 MDHEN and CDR2 SYDVKM. V lost 6 bases, J lost 6 bases, and 6 bases stayed unmatched. This CDR3 is 13 amino acids long. The DNA of the CDR3 is TGTGCCAGCAGGAGCAGGGGGCGCGATGGCTACACCTTC. Its translation is CASRSRGRDGYTF.

The chain couples TRBV3-1 (or the pseudogene TRBV3-2) to TRBJ1-1; D is undetermined. The CDR3 is made up of 14 amino acids. V shed 3 bases and J shed 3 bases, with 11 bases lying between them. CDR1 is LGHDT and CDR2 is YNNKEL in the germline V gene (reference sequence). CDR3 coding DNA: TGTGCCAGCAGCCAGGAGGGCGGGTACACTGAAGCTTTCTTT. This encodes CASSQEGGYTEAFF.